This TCR beta chain was retrieved from a study of cytomegalovirus exposure and HLA in healthy donors. Across the study: In an earlier analysis, 90 million to 130 million unique TCR beta sequences were found from about 179 million T cells.

Whole-study findings and limits: Several V segments, TRBV6-2 and TRBV6-3 among them, could not be told apart and were dropped. There were some public TCRs occurring in many donors, but most TCR sequences were rare.

With V trimmed by 5 bases and J by 8 bases, 9 bases remained unmatched. CDR3 length: 14 residues. CDR1 SGHVS and CDR2 FQNEAQ come from the germline V gene. With respect to this clone: The antigen is undetermined.

Every donor was a healthy person donating bone marrow. Amplification used 60 Vbeta primers and 13 Jbeta primers. Assay used: immunoSEQ multiplex PCR; TCRdb lists only in-frame clones, some missing. The sample holds 150,000 to 200,000 clones; more than 65% are singletons and the top ten take 4% to 5%. The V call is TRBV7-8, the J call TRBJ1-2; the match to TRBD1 covers 9 bases. The sample taken for sequencing was PBMCs. This sequence originates from a man aged 18 to 29 in good health and CMV-seropositive. The CDR3 bases are TGTGCCAGCAGCGTAACGGACAGGGGCAGCGGCTACACCTTC. Translation gives CASSVTDRGSGYTF.